This T cell receptor (beta chain) derives from a study of T cell changes during pregnancy in multiple sclerosis. Using immunoSEQ multiplex PCR, the repertoire was profiled, and TCRdb retains in-frame clones only, with some absent. The sample lists around 60,000 clones; around 93% were seen once. Notes on this clone: One end of the junction does not line up with germline, which may come from a read error.

Germline V gene sequence: CDR1 SGHDN, CDR2 FVKESK. The CDR3 is 13 amino acids. The sequenced sample was peripheral blood, obtained in the second trimester of pregnancy. This clonotype was sampled from a female donor in good health, enrolled as a control in a pregnancy study. The chain is built from TRBV14 and TRBJ1-1, with 7 bases fitting TRBD1. CDR3 nucleotides: TGTGCCAGCAGCGAAGACAGGGCCACTGAAGCTTTCTTT. Translation: CASSEDRATEAFF.